These 23 T cell receptor beta chains originate from one sample sequenced in a study of siplizumab effects on memory and regulatory T cells. These TCRs' antigens remain unknown. Libraries were prepared by immunoSEQ multiplex PCR; TCRdb keeps only in-frame clonotypes and omits some of them. Of 9,500 to 15,000 clones in the sample, around half were seen once. Researchers cocultured the mixed lymphocyte reaction cells at 37°C for approximately six days. Material: CFSE-low (dividing) CD8+ T cells sorted from an allogeneic mixed lymphocyte reaction. The receptor source for this set is a human donor in good health; the cells came from an allogeneic mixed lymphocyte reaction. Some clones in this sample may be carry-over from other donors' samples.

This clone has just a few counts. The rearrangement links TRBV10-3 to TRBJ2-7; D is ambiguous. The CDR3 loop spans 13 amino acids. Germline CDR1 is ENHRY and CDR2 is SYGVKD. V was cut by 7 bases and J by 7 bases, with 17 bases left in between. CDR3 sequence reads: CAITSTSYDEQYF. CDR3 coding DNA: TGTGCCATCACATCCACCTCCTACGATGAGCAGTACTTC.

The chain recombines TRBV13 with TRBJ2-1; D perhaps matches TRBD2 (6 bases). Germline CDR1 reads PRHDT; CDR2 reads FYEKMQ (reference sequence). V gave up 5 bases and J gave up 7 bases, with 15 bases separating them. The CDR3 runs 14 residues. The CDR3 DNA reads TGTGCCAGCAGCACCGGAGGGATCCCAAATGAGCAGTTCTTC. Translation gives CASSTGGIPNEQFF.

Details on this clone: Germline and junction disagree at one end, which may indicate a read error. The chain joins TRBV7-7 to TRBJ2-7; D is unresolved. Per germline, CDR1 SSHAT and CDR2 FNYEAQ (reference sequence). This CDR3 spans 13 amino acids. The CDR3 loop is CASSLEPGYEQYF. The CDR3 bases are TGTGCTAGCAGCTTAGAACCCGGCTACGAGCAGTACTTC.

The chain has TRBV29-1 and TRBJ2-7; 9 nucleotides agree with TRBD2. Germline CDR1 is SQVTM and CDR2 is ANQGSEA. V lost 8 bases, J lost 3 bases, and 8 bases stayed unmatched. The CDR3 sequence is 13 residues long. CDR3 DNA sequence: TGCAGCACGGGCGGGGGGGCCGACTACGAGCAGTACTTC. Its protein is CSTGGGADYEQYF.

V usage is TRBV19 and J usage is TRBJ1-1, with unresolved D. The germline V and J ends were trimmed by 8 bases and 0 bases, with 16 bases remaining between them. The CDR3 sequence is 15 residues long. CDR1 is LNHDA, CDR2 SQIVND, per germline (reference sequence). In DNA form, the CDR3 reads TGTGCCAGTGGTTCGCTGGAGCAGTTGAACACTGAAGCTTTCTTT. Protein sequence: CASGSLEQLNTEAFF.

This clone has just a few counts. V is TRBV9 and J is TRBJ2-7, with a weak D call TRBD2 (5 bases). This CDR3 spans 14 amino acids. The V end lost 1 base, the J end lost 3 bases, and 11 bases lay between the germline ends. Germline V gives CDR1 SGDLS, CDR2 YYNGEE. CDR3 sequence: CASSVSGVGYEQYF. CDR3 in DNA: TGTGCCAGCAGCGTATCCGGGGTAGGCTACGAGCAGTACTTC. Complete variable domain (other parts from reference TRBV9 and TRBJ2-7): DSGVTQTPKHLITATGQRVTLRCSPRSGDLSVYWYQQSLDQGLQFLIQYYNGEERAKGNILERFSAQQFPDLHSELNLSSLELGDSALYFCASSVSGVGYEQYFGPGTRLTVT.

This sequence joins TRBV25-1 and TRBJ1-1; the D gene is possibly TRBD1 (6 bases). The V end lost 8 bases, the J end lost 0 bases, and 16 bases lay between the germline ends. The CDR3 sequence is 15 residues long. Germline V gives CDR1 MGHDK, CDR2 SYGVNS. CDR3 loop: CASGPTDRLNTEAFF. The CDR3 nucleotides read TGTGCCAGCGGTCCCACGGACAGACTGAACACTGAAGCTTTCTTT. The full variable domain, in which reference TRBV25-1 and TRBJ1-1 provide the parts outside the CDR3, is EADIYQTPRYLVIGTGKKITLECSQTMGHDKMYWYQQDPGMELHLIHYSYGVNSTEKGDLSSESTVSRIRTEHFPLTLESARPSHTSQYLCASGPTDRLNTEAFFGQGTRLTVV.

The chain couples TRBV6-5 to TRBJ1-1; 8 nucleotides align to TRBD1. V gave up 5 bases and J gave up 5 bases; unmatched junction bases: 7. The CDR3 has 14 residues. Germline CDR1 MNHEY, CDR2 SVGAGI. CDR3 nucleotide sequence: TGTGCCAGCAGTGCCGACAGGGGTGAAACTGAAGCTTTCTTT. Its translation is CASSADRGETEAFF.

The genes are TRBV4-1 and TRBJ2-7; D gene uncertain. V dropped 1 base and J dropped 3 bases, with 4 bases sitting between them. Per germline, CDR1 MGHRA and CDR2 YSYEKL. The CDR3 length is 12 residues. CDR3 DNA sequence: TGCGCCAGCAGCCAAGCAGGCTACGAGCAGTACTTC. Amino acid sequence: CASSQAGYEQYF.

The chain is built from TRBV4-1 and TRBJ1-4; no clear D. The CDR3 has 16 amino acids. The germline gives CDR1 MGHRA, CDR2 YSYEKL. Deletions cut 0 bases from V and 0 bases from J, with 8 bases between. Here the CDR3 reads CASSQDPSSTNEKLFF. Written as DNA, the CDR3 is TGCGCCAGCAGCCAAGATCCCAGCTCAACTAATGAAAAACTGTTTTTT.

This clone was observed a handful of times. The rearrangement joins TRBV10-3 to TRBJ2-7; 9 bases line up with TRBD2. The CDR3 covers 15 residues. Germline trimming cut 5 bases from V and 2 bases from J; bases unmatched to any gene: 7. Germline V CDR1 and CDR2: ENHRY, SYGVKD. The CDR3 here is CAISPTSGPPYEQYF. CDR3 DNA: TGTGCCATCAGTCCAACTAGCGGGCCACCCTACGAGCAGTACTTC.

In this sample, this clone turned up a few times. J is TRBJ2-7 and V is TRBV27, with 11 positions matching TRBD1. The CDR3 is made up of 16 amino acids. Per germline, CDR1 MNHEY and CDR2 SMNVEV (reference sequence). J was trimmed by 6 bases and V by 3 bases; bases with no gene match: 10. The CDR3 sequence is CASSFIPGTGGAEQYF. The CDR3 nucleotides read TGTGCCAGCAGTTTTATCCCCGGGACAGGGGGAGCCGAGCAGTACTTC.

A few counts support this clone. V is TRBV19 and J is TRBJ1-5; 8 bases agree with TRBD1. Germline values: CDR1 LNHDA, CDR2 SQIVND (reference sequence). With 8 bases clipped from V and 5 bases from J, the junction kept 2 bases outside the gene matches. The CDR3 has 12 amino acids. The CDR3 region has the DNA TGTGCCAGTGGGACAGGTTATCAGCCCCAGCATTTT. Protein sequence: CASGTGYQPQHF. The complete variable domain, with remaining parts taken from reference TRBV19 and TRBJ1-5, reads DGGITQSPKYLFRKEGQNVTLSCEQNLNHDAMYWYRQDPGQGLRLIYYSQIVNDFQKGDIAEGYSVSREKKESFPLTVTSAQKNPTAFYLCASGTGYQPQHFGDGTRLSIL.

This sequence joins TRBV27 and TRBJ2-2, with 9 bases that match TRBD1. J lost 3 bases, V lost 6 bases, and 11 bases had no gene match. The CDR3 has 17 amino acids. The germline V gene has CDR1 MNHEY and CDR2 SMNVEV (reference sequence). Here the CDR3 reads CASSPTHDRGYTGELFF. CDR3 nucleotides: TGTGCCAGCAGCCCCACCCATGACAGGGGGTACACCGGGGAGCTGTTTTTT.

This clone was seen a single time. The chain recombines TRBV15 with TRBJ2-7; either TRBD1 or TRBD2 may fit D (5 bases each). CDR1 and CDR2 (germline): LNHNV, YYDKDF (reference sequence). This CDR3 has 13 residues. With 7 bases removed from V and 2 bases from J, the gap between germline ends came to 12 bases. This CDR3 reads CATTGRGAYEQYF. CDR3 coding DNA: TGTGCCACCACAGGTAGAGGGGCCTACGAGCAGTACTTC.

The J gene is TRBJ2-1, the V gene TRBV27; the match to TRBD2 covers 8 bases. The V gene's germline CDR1 is MNHEY and CDR2 SMNVEV (reference sequence). With V trimmed by 4 bases and J by 0 bases, 8 bases remained unmatched. The CDR3 is 17 residues long. The CDR3 here is CASSSYGGGLSYNEQFF. For the CDR3, the DNA is TGTGCCAGCAGTTCTTACGGGGGGGGGCTCTCCTACAATGAGCAGTTCTTC.

This clone is deemed medium-sized. This rearrangement joins TRBV30 to TRBJ2-7, with 9 bases aligning to TRBD1. The V segment lost 4 bases and the J segment 1 base; nucleotides outside the gene matches: 5. CDR3 size: 14 residues. In germline, CDR1 is GTSNPN, CDR2 SVGIG (reference sequence). CDR3 DNA sequence: TGTGCCTGGAACTTCGGGACAGGGTCCTACGAGCAGTACTTC. Residues: CAWNFGTGSYEQYF.

The rearrangement links TRBV27 to TRBJ1-6; 9 bases align to TRBD1. V shed 4 bases, J shed 8 bases, and the junction held 12 bases outside the gene matches. CDR1 and CDR2 from the germline V gene are MNHEY and SMNVEV (reference sequence). This CDR3 has 17 amino acids. The CDR3 DNA reads TGTGCCAGCAGTTGGACCGGGACAGGGAATGGCTATTCACCCCTCCACTTT. It encodes CASSWTGTGNGYSPLHF.

The chain carries TRBV6-1 and TRBJ2-1, with D unclear. CDR1 is MNHNS and CDR2 is SASEGT in the germline V gene. V was clipped by 2 bases and J by 8 bases, with 7 bases between them. This CDR3 spans 12 amino acids. CDR3 sequence (DNA): TGTGCCAGCAGTGAATCCGGTGATGAGCAGTTCTTC. Its protein is CASSESGDEQFF.

This sequence joins TRBV4-1 and TRBJ2-7; D might be TRBD1 (5 bases). The length of the CDR3 is 14 residues. The V end was cut by 1 base, the J end by 4 bases, with 11 bases between. Germline CDR1 reads MGHRA; CDR2 reads YSYEKL. CDR3 amino acids: CASSQVGARYEQYF. CDR3 DNA sequence: TGCGCCAGCAGCCAAGTAGGGGCCAGGTACGAGCAGTACTTC.

The rearrangement links TRBV4-1 to TRBJ2-7; a possible D gene is TRBD2 (6 bases). This CDR3 spans 15 amino acids. Trimming removed 1 base at V and 0 bases at J, with 10 bases between. The V gene's germline CDR1 is MGHRA and CDR2 YSYEKL. Here the CDR3 DNA reads TGCGCCAGCAGCCAAGTACGGGGGTCCTCCTACGAGCAGTACTTC. Protein product: CASSQVRGSSYEQYF.

This clone was observed a few times. The chain employs TRBV11-1 and TRBJ1-2, with 8 bases aligning to TRBD1. Germline loops: CDR1 SGHAT, CDR2 FQDESV (reference sequence). The CDR3 covers 13 residues. With V trimmed by 3 bases and J by 6 bases, 3 bases remained unmatched. The CDR3 region is CASSFPGGDGYTF. In nucleotides, the CDR3 is TGTGCCAGCAGCTTTCCAGGGGGCGATGGCTACACCTTC.

The chain couples TRBV5-6 to TRBJ2-1; D not certain. From germline, CDR1 is SGHDT and CDR2 YYEEEE. V lost 3 bases and J lost 4, with 11 bases in between. This CDR3 is 14 amino acids long. The CDR3 nucleotides are TGTGCCAGCAGCTCGGGTTCCGAATACAATGAGCAGTTCTTC. Translated: CASSSGSEYNEQFF. Full variable domain (rest looked up from reference TRBV5-6 and TRBJ2-1): DAGVTQSPTHLIKTRGQQVTLRCSPKSGHDTVSWYQQALGQGPQFIFQYYEEEERQRGNFPDRFSGHQFPNYSSELNVNALLLGDSALYLCASSSGSEYNEQFFGPGTRLTVL.